These 8 T cell receptor beta chains were sequenced from one sample in a study of response to subunit inactivated influenza vaccine. TCRdb itself ran the RT-PCR reads through MiXCR, one entry per CDR3 protein. The sample records more than 600,000 distinct CDR3 sequences, about 18% being singletons. The sequences come from PBMCs from blood, collected more than 4 days after vaccination. The receptors originated from a man aged 45-65 years who received an inactivated influenza vaccine.

The table lists this clonotype with a few counts. This chain links TRBV7-9 with TRBJ2-7; maybe TRBD2 (5 bases). This CDR3 contains 14 residues. Germline V CDR1 and CDR2: SEHNR, FQNEAQ (reference sequence). V was cut by 5 bases and J by 6 bases, with 17 bases left in between. The CDR3 loop reads CASSPGVDGGEQYF. The CDR3 coding sequence is TGTGCCAGCAGCCCCGGGGTAGACGGAGGCGAGCAGTACTTC.

V gene TRBV9 combines with J gene TRBJ2-3; D is undetermined. Trimming stripped 0 bases from V and 2 bases from J, with 7 bases between. CDR1 is SGDLS, CDR2 YYNGEE, per germline. The CDR3 is made up of 14 amino acids. The CDR3 nucleotides read TGTGCCAGCAGCGTAGCGGATCTCACAGATACGCAGTATTTT. Translating gives CASSVADLTDTQYF.

This clonotype was recorded a few times. The CDR3 is CASSKGGTDNDTEAFF. Written as DNA, the CDR3 is TGTGCCAGCAGCAAGGGGGGGACGGACAATGACACTGAAGCTTTCTTT. The chain carries TRBV21-1 and TRBJ1-1; the table's D call, TRBD1, was not checked against the DNA. TRBV21-1 is a pseudogene segment. This CDR3 has 16 residues.

The V and J genes are TRBV28 and TRBJ1-6; 12 bases align to TRBD1. Germline assignment: CDR1 MDHEN and CDR2 SYDVKM. V dropped 5 bases and J dropped 9; count of bases not matched to a gene: 5. This CDR3 contains 15 residues. The CDR3 loop reads CASSPGTGGGSPLHF. CDR3 coding DNA: TGTGCCAGCAGTCCGGGGACAGGGGGCGGTTCACCCCTCCACTTT.

The chain uses TRBV6-2 or TRBV6-3 and TRBJ2-7, with D maybe TRBD2 (6 bases). Trimming removed 6 bases from V and 0 bases from J, with 18 bases in between. The CDR3 is made up of 16 amino acids. The germline V gene has CDR1 MNHEY and CDR2 SVGEGT. CDR3 bases: TGTGCCAGCAGGAGAGGTGGCGGGACCTTCTCCTACGAGCAGTACTTC. Its translation: CASRRGGGTFSYEQYF.

The rearrangement links TRBV5-1 to TRBJ1-4; no firm D call. Germline CDR1 reads SGHRS; CDR2 reads YFSETQ. V shed 4 bases and J shed 5 bases, with 3 bases lying between them. CDR3 length equals 11 residues. CDR3 sequence (DNA): TGCGCCAGCAGCAAGAATGAAAAACTGTTTTTT. Amino acids: CASSKNEKLFF.

The rearrangement joins TRBV28 to TRBJ1-1, with 8 bases aligning to TRBD1. The junction had 7 bases not matched to a gene; V was cut back by 4 bases and J by 6 bases. The CDR3 has 14 residues. CDR1 and CDR2 from the germline V gene are MDHEN and SYDVKM. The CDR3 spells CASSSGPGGPEAFF. Here the CDR3 DNA reads TGTGCCAGCAGTTCAGGTCCAGGGGGCCCTGAAGCTTTCTTT.

The chain is built from TRBV20-1 and TRBJ1-5; maybe TRBD1 (5 bases). Trimming took 6 bases from V and 2 from J, leaving 17 bases between them. Germline V CDR1 and CDR2: DFQATT, SNEGSKA (reference sequence). This CDR3 region has 15 residues. The CDR3 DNA sequence: TGCAGTGCCCGTGCCGGGGCAGGCGGCAATCAGCCCCAGCATTTT. Its translation is CSARAGAGGNQPQHF.